The 18 T cell receptor beta chains below come from one sample, sequenced in a study of T cells in Graves' hyperthyroidism and ophthalmopathy. RNA transcripts served as the template for amplifying TCR beta CDR3 regions. A set of HTBI primers served as the primers for a first-round RT-PCR of the TCR CDR3. Using its own MiXCR run on the multiplex PCR reads, TCRdb lists one record per CDR3 protein. The sample records fewer than 110,000 distinct CDR3 sequences, about 15% being singletons. Sequenced material: blood. The receptors shown here come from a woman aged 50 to 60 with Graves' hyperthyroidism.

In its sample, this clonotype was seen many times. The J gene is TRBJ2-1, the V gene TRBV7-6; TRBD2 matches at 8 bases. J lost 2 bases, V lost 5 bases, and 5 bases had no gene match. The CDR3 length is 15 residues. Germline V lookup: CDR1 SGHVS, CDR2 FNYEAQ. The CDR3 region has the DNA TGTGCCAGCAGCCCGACTAGCGTGACCTACAATGAGCAGTTCTTC. Residues: CASSPTSVTYNEQFF.

There are many counts of this clonotype. The V call is TRBV28, the J call TRBJ2-1; the D gene is possibly TRBD2 (6 bases). CDR3 length: 12 amino acids. CDR1 and CDR2 from the germline V gene are MDHEN and SYDVKM. The V end lost 7 bases, the J end lost 13 bases, and 17 bases lay between the germline ends. The CDR3 protein is CASTPGLNVQFF. The DNA of the CDR3 is TGTGCCAGCACCCCGGGACTCAACGTCCAGTTCTTC.

In this sample, this clonotype turned up many times. The V gene is TRBV5-1, the J gene TRBJ2-2, with D unresolved. V was cut by 4 bases and J by 5 bases, with 6 bases left in between. The CDR3 is 12 residues long. The germline CDR1 and CDR2 sequences are SGHRS and YFSETQ. The CDR3 region has the DNA TGCGCCAGCAGCGAACCGACCGGGGAGCTGTTTTTT. This encodes CASSEPTGELFF.

This clonotype was seen ten or more times. The chain employs TRBV5-1 and TRBJ2-3; TRBD2 is a possible D gene (6 bases). Germline loops: CDR1 SGHRS, CDR2 YFSETQ. The V end was cut by 4 bases, the J end by 3 bases, with 12 bases between. The CDR3 runs 14 residues. This CDR3 reads CASSPGLPTDTQYF. CDR3 bases: TGCGCCAGCAGCCCCGGACTACCAACAGATACGCAGTATTTT.

The table lists this clonotype with many counts. The chain has TRBV6-1 and TRBJ1-6, with 10 bases matching TRBD1. The CDR3 loop spans 16 amino acids. J was trimmed by 7 bases and V by 8 bases; bases with no gene match: 11. Germline V lookup: CDR1 MNHNS, CDR2 SASEGT. For the CDR3, the DNA is TGTGCCAGCGCACGCCTATTGGGACAGGGGAATTCACCCCTCCACTTT. Its protein product is CASARLLGQGNSPLHF.

CDR3 DNA: TGTGCCAATCCCCCACGGGACAGGGATGGGACCCAGTACTTC. It codes for CANPPRDRDGTQYF. The V and J genes are TRBV3-1 and TRBJ2-5, with 9 bases matching TRBD1. Germline CDR1 reads LGHDT; CDR2 reads YNNKEL (reference sequence). The CDR3 is made up of 14 amino acids. J lost 7 bases, V lost 10 bases, and 13 bases had no gene match.

This clonotype was counted at least ten times. The J gene is TRBJ2-5, the V gene TRBV10-3; 7 bases are shared with TRBD1. CDR3 length: 15 amino acids. Trimming cost V 0 bases and J 5 bases; bases outside gene matches: 6. Germline V CDR1 and CDR2: ENHRY, SYGVKD. The CDR3 loop is CAISESTQGKETQYF. The CDR3 bases are TGTGCCATCAGTGAGTCGACACAGGGGAAGGAGACCCAGTACTTC.

This clonotype appeared many times. The chain recombines TRBV4-1 with TRBJ2-7; D is possibly TRBD1 (5 bases). Trimming took off 0 bases at V and 7 bases at J, with 10 bases between the two ends. Germline V gene data show CDR1 as MGHRA and CDR2 as YSYEKL. The CDR3 extends over 13 amino acids. The CDR3 loop reads CASSQDRGWEQYV. The CDR3 DNA sequence: TGCGCCAGCAGCCAAGATAGGGGATGGGAGCAGTACGTC.

Many counts were recorded for this clonotype. The V gene is TRBV20-1, the J gene TRBJ2-1; no clear D gene. Germline V gene data show CDR1 as DFQATT and CDR2 as SNEGSKA (reference sequence). The CDR3 sequence is 13 residues long. With 0 bases removed from V and 1 base from J, the gap between germline ends came to 4 bases. CDR3 amino acids: CSARDYSYNEQFF. CDR3 DNA sequence: TGCAGTGCTAGAGACTATTCCTACAATGAGCAGTTCTTC.

In its sample, this clonotype was seen many times. This rearrangement joins TRBV4-1 to TRBJ1-1; maybe TRBD1 (6 bases). Trimming took 6 bases from V and 0 from J, leaving 14 bases between them. The CDR3 is 15 amino acids. Looked up from germline, CDR1 is MGHRA and CDR2 is YSYEKL. CDR3 DNA sequence: TGCGCCAGCAGTCTCGGGGGGGCCTTGAACACTGAAGCTTTCTTT. Its protein is CASSLGGALNTEAFF.

A note on this clonotype: Since a much larger clone is just one base distant, this may be a read error. V usage is TRBV4-2 and J usage is TRBJ2-1; 11 bases are shared with TRBD2. The CDR3 totals 16 residues. From germline, CDR1 is LGHNA and CDR2 YNFKEQ. As DNA, the CDR3 is TGTGCCAGCAGCCCGGGACTAGCGGAATCCTACTATGAGCAGTTCTTC. As protein: CASSPGLAESYYEQFF.

Many counts were recorded for this clonotype. This chain links TRBV3-1 with TRBJ2-1; 11 bases align to TRBD2. The ends lost 4 bases at V and 9 bases at J; junction bases unmatched: 11. The CDR3 sequence is 16 residues long. Germline lookup yields CDR1 LGHDT and CDR2 YNNKEL (reference sequence). CDR3 coding DNA: TGTGCCAGCAGCCCCGTCGGAACTAGCGGGAGTCGTGAGCAGTTCTTC. The encoded protein is CASSPVGTSGSREQFF.

This clonotype appeared many times. The rearrangement joins TRBV28 to TRBJ2-1; D may match TRBD1 or TRBD2 (5 bases each). V dropped 3 bases and J dropped 7 bases, with 10 bases sitting between them. Germline values: CDR1 MDHEN, CDR2 SYDVKM. The CDR3 length is 13 residues. CDR3 residues: CASSLGVRNEQFF. The DNA for the CDR3 is TGTGCCAGCAGTTTGGGGGTAAGGAATGAGCAGTTCTTC.

The table lists this clonotype with many counts. The chain is built from TRBV3-1 and TRBJ2-2, with 9 bases fitting TRBD2. CDR1 and CDR2 (germline): LGHDT, YNNKEL (reference sequence). V was clipped by 5 bases and J by 7 bases; unmatched bases: 8. The CDR3 runs 15 residues. The CDR3 bases are TGTGCCAGCAGCAGCCAGGTAGCGGGAGACGGGGAGCTGTTTTTT. Translated: CASSSQVAGDGELFF.

V usage is TRBV28 and J usage is TRBJ2-1; 8 nucleotides match TRBD1. The CDR3 is 15 residues long. Losses at the gene ends were 5 bases for V and 6 bases for J; bases not matched to a gene: 9. CDR1 MDHEN and CDR2 SYDVKM come from the germline V gene. DNA for the CDR3: TGTGCCAGCAGTCCCACAGGGGGGATTTCCAATGAGCAGTTCTTC. Amino acids: CASSPTGGISNEQFF.

The table lists this clonotype with many counts. The rearrangement uses TRBV20-1 and TRBJ2-1; D not resolved. The V and J ends lost 7 bases and 7 bases respectively, with 14 bases between them. The CDR3 sequence is 12 residues long. Germline assignment: CDR1 DFQATT and CDR2 SNEGSKA (reference sequence). The DNA for the CDR3 is TGCAGTGGGACCGATTATGAGAATGAGCAGTTCTTC. It encodes CSGTDYENEQFF.

This clonotype was observed at least ten times. The DNA for the CDR3 is TGTGCCAGCAGCGGGGGTGATGGGTATCACGGTAACGGCTACACCTTC. This sequence encodes CASSGGDGYHGNGYTF. The gene calls are TRBV11-2 and TRBJ1-2, with D perhaps matching TRBD1 (5 bases). V was pared by 5 bases and J by 8 bases, with 24 bases between. The germline CDR1 and CDR2 sequences are SGHAT and FQNNGV. The CDR3 is 16 residues long.

Many counts were recorded for this clonotype. This chain connects TRBV3-1 to TRBJ2-4; D is ambiguous. V lost 0 bases and J lost 1, with 10 bases in between. This CDR3 spans 16 amino acids. Germline CDR1 is LGHDT and CDR2 is YNNKEL (reference sequence). CDR3 bases: TGTGCCAGCAGCCAAGATCCCGACCGGGCCAAAAACATTCAGTACTTC. Protein product: CASSQDPDRAKNIQYF. Variable domain in full (rest from reference TRBV3-1 and TRBJ2-4): DTAVSQTPKYLVTQMGNDKSIKCEQNLGHDTMYWYKQDSKKFLKIMFSYNNKELIINETVPNRFSPKSPDKAHLNLHINSLELGDSAVYFCASSQDPDRAKNIQYFGAGTRLSVL.